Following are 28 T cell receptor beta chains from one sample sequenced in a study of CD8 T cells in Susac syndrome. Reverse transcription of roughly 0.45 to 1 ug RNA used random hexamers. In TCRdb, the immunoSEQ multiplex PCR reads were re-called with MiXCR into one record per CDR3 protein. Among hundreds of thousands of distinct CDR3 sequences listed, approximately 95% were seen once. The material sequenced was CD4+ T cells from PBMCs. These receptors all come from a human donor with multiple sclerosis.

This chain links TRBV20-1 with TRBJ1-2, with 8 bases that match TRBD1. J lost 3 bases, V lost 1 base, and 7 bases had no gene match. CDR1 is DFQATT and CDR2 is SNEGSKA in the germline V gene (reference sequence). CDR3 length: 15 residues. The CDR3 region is CSARGAGGSHYGYTF. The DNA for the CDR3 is TGCAGTGCTAGAGGGGCAGGGGGCTCCCACTATGGCTACACCTTC.

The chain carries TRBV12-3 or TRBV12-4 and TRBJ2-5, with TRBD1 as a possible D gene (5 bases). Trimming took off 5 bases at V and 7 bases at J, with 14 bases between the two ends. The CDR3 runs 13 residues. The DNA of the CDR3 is TGTGCCAGCAGTCGACAGATCGATGTGACCCAGTACTTC. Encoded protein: CASSRQIDVTQYF.

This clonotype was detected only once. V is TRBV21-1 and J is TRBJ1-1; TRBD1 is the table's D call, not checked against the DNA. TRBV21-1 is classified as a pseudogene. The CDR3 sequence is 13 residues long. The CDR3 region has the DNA TGTGCCAGCAGCAGGGGGCAGAGGGGCGAAGCTTTCTTT. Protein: CASSRGQRGEAFF.

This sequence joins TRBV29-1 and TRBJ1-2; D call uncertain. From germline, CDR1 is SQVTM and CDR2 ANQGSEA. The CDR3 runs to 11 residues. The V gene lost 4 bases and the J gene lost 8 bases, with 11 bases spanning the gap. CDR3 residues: CSVVQVRGYTF. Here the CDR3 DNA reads TGCAGCGTTGTTCAAGTGCGCGGCTACACCTTC.

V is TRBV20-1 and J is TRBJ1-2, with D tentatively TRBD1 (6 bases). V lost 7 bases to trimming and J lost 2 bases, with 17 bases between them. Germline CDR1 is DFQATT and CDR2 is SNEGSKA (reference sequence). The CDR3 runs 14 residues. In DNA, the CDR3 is TGCAGTGTGAGAGGGGGGTTCGCAAACTATGGCTACACCTTC. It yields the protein CSVRGGFANYGYTF.

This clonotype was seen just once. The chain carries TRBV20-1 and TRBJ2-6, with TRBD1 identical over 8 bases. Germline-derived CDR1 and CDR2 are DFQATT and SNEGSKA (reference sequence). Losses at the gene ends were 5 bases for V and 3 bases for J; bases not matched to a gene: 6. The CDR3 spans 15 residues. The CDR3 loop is CSAGQGPGGANVLTF. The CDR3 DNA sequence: TGCAGTGCTGGACAGGGACCTGGTGGGGCCAACGTCCTGACTTTC.

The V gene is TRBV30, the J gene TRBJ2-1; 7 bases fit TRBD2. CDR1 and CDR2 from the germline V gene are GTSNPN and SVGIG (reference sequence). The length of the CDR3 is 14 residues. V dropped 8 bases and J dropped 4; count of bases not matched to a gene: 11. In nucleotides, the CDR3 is TGTGCCGGAACGGGACCCGGGGGGTACAATGAGCAGTTCTTC. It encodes CAGTGPGGYNEQFF.

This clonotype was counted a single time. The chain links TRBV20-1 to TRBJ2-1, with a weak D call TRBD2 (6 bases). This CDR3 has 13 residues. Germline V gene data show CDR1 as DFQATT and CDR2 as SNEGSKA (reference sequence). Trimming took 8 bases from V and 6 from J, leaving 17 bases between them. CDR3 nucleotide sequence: TGCAGTAAAACCTTCGGGGGATTCAATGAGCAGTTCTTC. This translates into CSKTFGGFNEQFF.

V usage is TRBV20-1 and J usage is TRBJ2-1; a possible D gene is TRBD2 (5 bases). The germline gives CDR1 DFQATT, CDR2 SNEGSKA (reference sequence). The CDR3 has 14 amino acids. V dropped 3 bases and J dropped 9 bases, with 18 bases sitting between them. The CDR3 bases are TGCAGTGCTAGCGGATGGGAGTGGGATAGTGAGCAGTTCTTC. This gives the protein CSASGWEWDSEQFF.

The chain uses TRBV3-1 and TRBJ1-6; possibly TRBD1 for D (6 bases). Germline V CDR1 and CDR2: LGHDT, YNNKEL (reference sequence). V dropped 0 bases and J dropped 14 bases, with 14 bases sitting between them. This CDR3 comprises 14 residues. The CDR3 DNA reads TGTGCCAGCAGCCAAGAGAAAGGGGGTTTCACCCTCCACTTT. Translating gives CASSQEKGGFTLHF.

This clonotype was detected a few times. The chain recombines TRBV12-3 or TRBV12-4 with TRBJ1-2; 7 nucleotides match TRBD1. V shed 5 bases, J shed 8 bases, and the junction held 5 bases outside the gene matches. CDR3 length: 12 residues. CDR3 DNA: TGTGCCAGCAGTCCGACAGGGTCCGGCTACACCTTC. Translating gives CASSPTGSGYTF.

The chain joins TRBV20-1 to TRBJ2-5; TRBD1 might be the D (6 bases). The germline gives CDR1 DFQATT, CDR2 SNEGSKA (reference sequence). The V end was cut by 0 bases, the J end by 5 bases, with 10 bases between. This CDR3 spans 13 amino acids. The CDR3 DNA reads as TGCAGTGCTAGAGATACAGGGCGGGAGACCCAGTACTTC. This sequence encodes CSARDTGRETQYF.

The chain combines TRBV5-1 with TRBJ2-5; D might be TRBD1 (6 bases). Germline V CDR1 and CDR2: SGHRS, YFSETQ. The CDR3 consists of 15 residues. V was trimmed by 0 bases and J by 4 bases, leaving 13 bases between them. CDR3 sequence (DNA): TGCGCCAGCAGCTTGGGAATACAGGGCGGAGAGACCCAGTACTTC. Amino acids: CASSLGIQGGETQYF.

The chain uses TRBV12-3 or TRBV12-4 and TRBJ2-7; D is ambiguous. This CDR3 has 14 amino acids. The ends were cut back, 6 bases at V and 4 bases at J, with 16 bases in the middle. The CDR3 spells CASSYGRTDYEQYF. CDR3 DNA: TGTGCCAGCAGCTACGGACGAACCGATTACGAGCAGTACTTC.

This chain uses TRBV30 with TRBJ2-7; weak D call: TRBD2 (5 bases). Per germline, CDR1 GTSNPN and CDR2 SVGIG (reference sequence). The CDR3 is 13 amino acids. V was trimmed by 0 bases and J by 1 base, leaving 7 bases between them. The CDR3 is CAWSVRDSYEQYF. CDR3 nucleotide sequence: TGTGCCTGGAGTGTACGGGATTCCTACGAGCAGTACTTC. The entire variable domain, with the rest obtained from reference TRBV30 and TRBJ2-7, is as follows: SQTIHQWPATLVQPVGSPLSLECTVEGTSNPNLYWYRQAAGRGLQLLFYSVGIGQISSEVPQNLSASRPQDRQFILSSKKLLLSDSGFYLCAWSVRDSYEQYFGPGTRLTVT.

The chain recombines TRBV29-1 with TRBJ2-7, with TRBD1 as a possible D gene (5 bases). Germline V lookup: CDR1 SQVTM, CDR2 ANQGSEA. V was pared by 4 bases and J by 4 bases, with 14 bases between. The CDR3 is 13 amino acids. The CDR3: CSVAGSGLYEQYF. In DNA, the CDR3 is TGCAGCGTTGCAGGGTCAGGGTTGTACGAGCAGTACTTC.

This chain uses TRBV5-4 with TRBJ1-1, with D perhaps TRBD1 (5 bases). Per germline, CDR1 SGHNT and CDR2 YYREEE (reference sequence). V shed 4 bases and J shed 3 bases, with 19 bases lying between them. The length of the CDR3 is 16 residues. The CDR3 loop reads CASSQAAGISDTEAFF. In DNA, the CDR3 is TGTGCCAGCAGCCAAGCGGCAGGGATATCCGACACTGAAGCTTTCTTT.

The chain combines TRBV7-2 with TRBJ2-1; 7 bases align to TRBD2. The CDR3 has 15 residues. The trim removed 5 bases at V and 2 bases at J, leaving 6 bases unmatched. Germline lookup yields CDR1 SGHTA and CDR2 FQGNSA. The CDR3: CASSPRGGTYNEQFF. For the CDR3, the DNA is TGTGCCAGCAGCCCCCGGGGAGGGACCTACAATGAGCAGTTCTTC.

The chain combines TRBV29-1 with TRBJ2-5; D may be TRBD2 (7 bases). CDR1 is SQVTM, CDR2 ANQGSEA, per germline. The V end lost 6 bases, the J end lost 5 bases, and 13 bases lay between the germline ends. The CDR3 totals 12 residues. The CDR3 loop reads CSVRGGSETQYF. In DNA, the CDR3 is TGCAGCGTGAGGGGGGGTTCGGAGACCCAGTACTTC.

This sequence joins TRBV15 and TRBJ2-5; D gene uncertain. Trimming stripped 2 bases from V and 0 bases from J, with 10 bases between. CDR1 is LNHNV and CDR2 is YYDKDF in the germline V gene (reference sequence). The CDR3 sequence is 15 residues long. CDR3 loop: CATSRPTEYQETQYF. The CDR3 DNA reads TGTGCCACCAGCAGACCGACGGAATACCAAGAGACCCAGTACTTC.

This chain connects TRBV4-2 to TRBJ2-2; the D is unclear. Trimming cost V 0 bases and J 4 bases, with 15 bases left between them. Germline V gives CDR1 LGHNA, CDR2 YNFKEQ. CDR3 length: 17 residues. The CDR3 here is CASSQEIAKRATGELFF. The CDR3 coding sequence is TGTGCCAGCAGCCAAGAGATTGCCAAGAGAGCCACCGGGGAGCTGTTTTTT.

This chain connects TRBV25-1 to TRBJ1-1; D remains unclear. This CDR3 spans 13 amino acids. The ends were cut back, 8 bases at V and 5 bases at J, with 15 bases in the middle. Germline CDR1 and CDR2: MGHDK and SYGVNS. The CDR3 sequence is CASSSDPRTEAFF. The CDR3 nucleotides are TGTGCCAGCTCAAGTGACCCCAGGACTGAAGCTTTCTTT.

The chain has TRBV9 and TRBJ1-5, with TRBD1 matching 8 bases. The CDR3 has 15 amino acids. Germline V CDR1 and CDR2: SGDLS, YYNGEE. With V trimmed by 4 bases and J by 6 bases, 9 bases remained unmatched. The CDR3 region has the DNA TGTGCCAGCAGCATGACAGGGGATATAACTCAGCCCCAGCATTTT. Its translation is CASSMTGDITQPQHF. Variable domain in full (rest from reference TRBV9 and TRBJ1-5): DSGVTQTPKHLITATGQRVTLRCSPRSGDLSVYWYQQSLDQGLQFLIQYYNGEERAKGNILERFSAQQFPDLHSELNLSSLELGDSALYFCASSMTGDITQPQHFGDGTRLSIL.

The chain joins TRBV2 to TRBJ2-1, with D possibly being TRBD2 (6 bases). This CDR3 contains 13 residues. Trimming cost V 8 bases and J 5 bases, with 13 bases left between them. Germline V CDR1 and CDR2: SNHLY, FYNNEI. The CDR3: CASETSVHNEQFF. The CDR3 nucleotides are TGTGCCAGCGAGACTAGTGTGCACAATGAGCAGTTCTTC.

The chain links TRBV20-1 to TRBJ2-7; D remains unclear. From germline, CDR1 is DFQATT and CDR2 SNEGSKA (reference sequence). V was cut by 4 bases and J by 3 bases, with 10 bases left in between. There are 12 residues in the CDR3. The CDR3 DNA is TGCAGTGCTACAGTCGCAGGCTACGAGCAGTACTTC. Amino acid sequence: CSATVAGYEQYF.

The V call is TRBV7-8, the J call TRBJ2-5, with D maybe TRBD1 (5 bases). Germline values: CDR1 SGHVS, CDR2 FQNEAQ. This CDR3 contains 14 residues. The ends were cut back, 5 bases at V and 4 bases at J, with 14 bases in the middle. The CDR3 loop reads CASSPYNRLETQYF. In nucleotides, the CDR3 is TGTGCCAGCAGCCCATACAACAGGCTAGAGACCCAGTACTTC.

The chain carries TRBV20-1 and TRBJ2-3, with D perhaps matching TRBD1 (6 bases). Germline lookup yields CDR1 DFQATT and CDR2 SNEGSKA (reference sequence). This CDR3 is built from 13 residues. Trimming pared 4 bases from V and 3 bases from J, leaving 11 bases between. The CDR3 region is CSANDQGTDTQYF. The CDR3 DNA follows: TGCAGTGCTAACGATCAGGGGACAGATACGCAGTATTTT.

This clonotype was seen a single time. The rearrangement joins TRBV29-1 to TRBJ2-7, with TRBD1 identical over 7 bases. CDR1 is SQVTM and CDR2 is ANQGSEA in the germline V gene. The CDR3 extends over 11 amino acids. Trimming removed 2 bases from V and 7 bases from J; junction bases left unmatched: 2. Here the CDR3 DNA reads TGCAGCGTTGAAAAGGGGGCGGAGCAGTACTTC. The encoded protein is CSVEKGAEQYF.